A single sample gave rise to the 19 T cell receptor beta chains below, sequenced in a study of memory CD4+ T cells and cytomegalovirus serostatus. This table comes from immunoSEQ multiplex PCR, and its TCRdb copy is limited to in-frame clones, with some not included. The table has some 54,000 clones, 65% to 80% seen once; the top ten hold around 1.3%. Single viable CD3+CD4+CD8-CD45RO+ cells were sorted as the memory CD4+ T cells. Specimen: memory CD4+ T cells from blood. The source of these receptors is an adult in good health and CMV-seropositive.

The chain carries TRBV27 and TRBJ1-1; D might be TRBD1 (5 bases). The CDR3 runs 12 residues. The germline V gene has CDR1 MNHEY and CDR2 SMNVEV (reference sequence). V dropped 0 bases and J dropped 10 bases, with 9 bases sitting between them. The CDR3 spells CASSLSGDRAFF. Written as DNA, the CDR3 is TGTGCCAGCAGTTTATCGGGGGATCGAGCTTTCTTT.

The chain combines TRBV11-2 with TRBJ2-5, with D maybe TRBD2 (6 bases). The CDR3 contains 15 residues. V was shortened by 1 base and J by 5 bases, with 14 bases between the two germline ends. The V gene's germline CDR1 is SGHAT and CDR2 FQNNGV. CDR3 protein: CASSLGAFRGETQYF. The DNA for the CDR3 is TGTGCCAGCAGCTTAGGGGCCTTTCGGGGGGAGACCCAGTACTTC.

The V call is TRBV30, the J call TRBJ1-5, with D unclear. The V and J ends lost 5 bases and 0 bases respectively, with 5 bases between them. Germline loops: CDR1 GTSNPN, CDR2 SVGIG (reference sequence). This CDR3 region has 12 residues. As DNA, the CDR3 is TGTGCCTGGGGCTATAGCAATCAGCCCCAGCATTTT. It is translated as CAWGYSNQPQHF.

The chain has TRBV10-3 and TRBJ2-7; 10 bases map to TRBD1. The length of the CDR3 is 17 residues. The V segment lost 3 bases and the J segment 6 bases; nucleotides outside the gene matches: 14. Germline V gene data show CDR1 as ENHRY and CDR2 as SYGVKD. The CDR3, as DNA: TGTGCCATCAGTGATCCCTCCGGACAGGGGGGAGCAGGCGAGCAGTACTTC. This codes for CAISDPSGQGGAGEQYF.

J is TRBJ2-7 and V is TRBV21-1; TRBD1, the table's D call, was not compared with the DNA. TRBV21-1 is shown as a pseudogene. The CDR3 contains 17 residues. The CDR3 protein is CASTTNREWSLDYEQYF. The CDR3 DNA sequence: TGTGCCAGCACCACGAACAGGGAGTGGTCCTTGGACTACGAGCAGTACTTC.

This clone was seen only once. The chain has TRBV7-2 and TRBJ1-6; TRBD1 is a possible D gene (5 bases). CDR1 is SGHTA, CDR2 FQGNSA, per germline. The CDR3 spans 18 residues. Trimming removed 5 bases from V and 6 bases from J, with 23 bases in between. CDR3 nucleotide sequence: TGTGCCAGCAGCACGCGAGGGACGTCAGGACATCGTAATTCACCCCTCCACTTT. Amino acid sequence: CASSTRGTSGHRNSPLHF.

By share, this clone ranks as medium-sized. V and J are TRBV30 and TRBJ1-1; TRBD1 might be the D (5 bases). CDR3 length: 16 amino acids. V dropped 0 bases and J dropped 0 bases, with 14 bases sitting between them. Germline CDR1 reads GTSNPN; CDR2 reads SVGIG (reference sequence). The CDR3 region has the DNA TGTGCCTGGAGTGTTGCCAGGGTCAATATGAACACTGAAGCTTTCTTT. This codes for CAWSVARVNMNTEAFF.

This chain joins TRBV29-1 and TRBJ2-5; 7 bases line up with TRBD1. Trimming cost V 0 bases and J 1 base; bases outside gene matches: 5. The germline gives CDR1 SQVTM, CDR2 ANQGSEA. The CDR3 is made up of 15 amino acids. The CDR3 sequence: CSVEDRAGGQETQYF. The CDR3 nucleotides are TGCAGCGTTGAAGATCGGGCAGGGGGCCAAGAGACCCAGTACTTC. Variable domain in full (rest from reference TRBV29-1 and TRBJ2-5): SAVISQKPSRDICQRGTSLTIQCQVDSQVTMMFWYRQQPGQSLTLIATANQGSEATYESGFVIDKFPISRPNLTFSTLTVSNMSPEDSSIYLCSVEDRAGGQETQYFGPGTRLLVL.

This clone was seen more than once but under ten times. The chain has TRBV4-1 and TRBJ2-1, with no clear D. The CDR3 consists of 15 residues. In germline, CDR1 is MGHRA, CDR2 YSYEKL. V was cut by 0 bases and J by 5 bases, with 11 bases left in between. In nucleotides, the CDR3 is TGCGCCAGCAGCCAAGATCCAGCTACGGACAATGAGCAGTTCTTC. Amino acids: CASSQDPATDNEQFF.

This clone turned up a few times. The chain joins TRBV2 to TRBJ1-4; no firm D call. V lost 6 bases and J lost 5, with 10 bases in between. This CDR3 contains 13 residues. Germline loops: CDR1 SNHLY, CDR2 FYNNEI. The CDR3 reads CASRTGRNEKLFF. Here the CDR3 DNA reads TGTGCCAGCAGGACGGGTCGCAATGAAAAACTGTTTTTT.

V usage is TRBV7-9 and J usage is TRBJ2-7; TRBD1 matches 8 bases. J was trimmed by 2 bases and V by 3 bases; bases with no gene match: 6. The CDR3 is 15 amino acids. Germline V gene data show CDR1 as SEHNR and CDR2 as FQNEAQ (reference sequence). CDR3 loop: CASSFGQGVTYEQYF. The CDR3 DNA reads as TGTGCCAGCAGCTTTGGACAGGGCGTTACCTACGAGCAGTACTTC.

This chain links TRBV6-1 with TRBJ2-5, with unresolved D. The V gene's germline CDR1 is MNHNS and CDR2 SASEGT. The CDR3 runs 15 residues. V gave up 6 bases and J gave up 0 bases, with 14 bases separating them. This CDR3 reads CASSRTVQYQETQYF. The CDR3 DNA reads TGTGCCAGCAGCCGAACGGTCCAGTACCAAGAGACCCAGTACTTC.

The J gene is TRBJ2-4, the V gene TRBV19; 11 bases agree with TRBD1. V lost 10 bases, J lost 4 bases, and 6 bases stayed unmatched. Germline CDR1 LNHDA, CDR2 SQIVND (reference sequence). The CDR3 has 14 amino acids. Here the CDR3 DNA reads TGTGCCACAGGACAGGGGGCGGGAAAAAACATTCAGTACTTC. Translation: CATGQGAGKNIQYF.

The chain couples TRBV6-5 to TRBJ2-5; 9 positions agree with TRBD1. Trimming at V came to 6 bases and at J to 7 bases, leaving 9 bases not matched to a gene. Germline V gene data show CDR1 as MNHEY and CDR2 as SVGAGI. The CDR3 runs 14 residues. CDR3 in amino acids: CASSLGQGTVTQYF. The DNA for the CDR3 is TGTGCCAGCAGCCTAGGACAGGGGACAGTGACCCAGTACTTC.

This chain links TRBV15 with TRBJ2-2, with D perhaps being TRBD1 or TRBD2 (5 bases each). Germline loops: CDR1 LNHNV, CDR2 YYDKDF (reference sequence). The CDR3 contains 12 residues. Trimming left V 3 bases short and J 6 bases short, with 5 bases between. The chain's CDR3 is CATSRGPGELFF. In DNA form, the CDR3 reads TGTGCCACCAGCAGGGGACCCGGGGAGCTGTTTTTT.

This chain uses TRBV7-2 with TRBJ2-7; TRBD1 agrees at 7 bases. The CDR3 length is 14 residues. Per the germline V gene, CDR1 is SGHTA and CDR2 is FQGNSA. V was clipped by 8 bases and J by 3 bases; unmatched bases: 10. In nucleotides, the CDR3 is TGTGCCAGCGGGGAACAGGGGCTAATCTACGAGCAGTACTTC. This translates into CASGEQGLIYEQYF.

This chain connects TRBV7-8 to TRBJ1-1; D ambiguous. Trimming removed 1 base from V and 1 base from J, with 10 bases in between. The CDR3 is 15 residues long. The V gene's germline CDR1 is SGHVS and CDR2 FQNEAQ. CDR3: CASSLVGVANTEAFF. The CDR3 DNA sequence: TGTGCCAGCAGCTTAGTTGGTGTTGCGAACACTGAAGCTTTCTTT.

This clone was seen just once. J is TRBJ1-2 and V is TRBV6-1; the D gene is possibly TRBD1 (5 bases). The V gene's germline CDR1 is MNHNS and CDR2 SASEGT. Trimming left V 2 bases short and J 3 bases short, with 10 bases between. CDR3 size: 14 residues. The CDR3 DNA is TGTGCCAGCAGTGAACAACAGGCGTACTATGGCTACACCTTC. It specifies CASSEQQAYYGYTF.

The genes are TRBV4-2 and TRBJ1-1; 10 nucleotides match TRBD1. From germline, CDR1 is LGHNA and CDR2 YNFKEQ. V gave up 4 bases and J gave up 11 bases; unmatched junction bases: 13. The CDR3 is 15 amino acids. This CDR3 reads CASSRQDRGANGAFF. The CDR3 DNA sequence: TGTGCCAGCAGCCGTCAGGACAGGGGGGCGAATGGGGCTTTCTTT.